This passage covers 3 T cell receptor beta chains from one sample sequenced in a study of T cells in Graves' hyperthyroidism and ophthalmopathy. Authors of the study amplified TCR beta CDR3 regions from RNA transcripts. Initially, a first-round RT-PCR of the TCR CDR3 employed the HTBI primer set. Each CDR3 protein is one row after TCRdb ran MiXCR on the multiplex PCR reads. The top ten clones hold around a quarter of a sample with hundreds of thousands of distinct CDR3 sequences, less than 20% of them seen once. The specimen sequenced was blood. All receptors derive from a young woman with Graves' hyperthyroidism that later progressed to Graves' ophthalmopathy.

The chain uses TRBV20-1 and TRBJ2-4, with 7 nucleotides matching TRBD1. Germline V gene data show CDR1 as DFQATT and CDR2 as SNEGSKA (reference sequence). The CDR3 loop spans 14 amino acids. Trimming took 5 bases from V and 3 from J; bases not matched to a gene: 7. CDR3 DNA: TGCAGTGCTCCAAAGACAGGGCGCAAAAACATTCAGTACTTC. This gives the protein CSAPKTGRKNIQYF.

V gene TRBV3-1 combines with J gene TRBJ1-1; D unresolved. The CDR3 consists of 16 residues. Germline CDR1 LGHDT, CDR2 YNNKEL (reference sequence). V was shortened by 0 bases and J by 1 base, with 12 bases between the two germline ends. This chain's CDR3 is CASSQDLGGWNTEAFF. The CDR3 DNA sequence: TGTGCCAGCAGCCAAGATCTAGGCGGGTGGAACACTGAAGCTTTCTTT. The full variable domain, its missing parts supplied by reference TRBV3-1 and TRBJ1-1, is DTAVSQTPKYLVTQMGNDKSIKCEQNLGHDTMYWYKQDSKKFLKIMFSYNNKELIINETVPNRFSPKSPDKAHLNLHINSLELGDSAVYFCASSQDLGGWNTEAFFGQGTRLTVV.

There are a few counts of this clonotype. The chain recombines TRBV19 with TRBJ1-5; possibly TRBD1 for D (6 bases). Looked up from germline, CDR1 is LNHDA and CDR2 is SQIVND (reference sequence). With 3 bases removed from V and 4 bases from J, the gap between germline ends came to 10 bases. This CDR3 is 14 amino acids long. As DNA, the CDR3 is TGTGCCAGTAGTATGTTCCAGGGGAATCAGCCCCAGCATTTT. Amino acids: CASSMFQGNQPQHF.